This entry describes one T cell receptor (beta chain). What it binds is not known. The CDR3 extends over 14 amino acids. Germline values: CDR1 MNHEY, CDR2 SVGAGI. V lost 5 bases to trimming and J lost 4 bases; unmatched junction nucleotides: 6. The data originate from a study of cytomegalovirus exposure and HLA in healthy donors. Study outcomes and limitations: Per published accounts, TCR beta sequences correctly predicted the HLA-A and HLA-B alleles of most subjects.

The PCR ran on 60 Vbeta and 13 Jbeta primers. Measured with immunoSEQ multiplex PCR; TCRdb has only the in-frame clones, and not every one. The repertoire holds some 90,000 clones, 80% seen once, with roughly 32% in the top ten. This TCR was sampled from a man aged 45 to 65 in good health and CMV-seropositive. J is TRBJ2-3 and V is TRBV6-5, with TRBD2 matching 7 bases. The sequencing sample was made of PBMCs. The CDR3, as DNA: TGTGCCAGCAGTGACCGGGGGAGGGCAGATACGCAGTATTTT. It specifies CASSDRGRADTQYF.